What follows are 19 T cell receptor beta chains derived from one specimen sequenced in a study of TIL therapy for anti-PD-1-resistant metastatic lung cancer. The libraries were made with immunoSEQ v3. The protocol was immunoSEQ multiplex PCR, while the TCRdb copy is restricted to in-frame clones and leaves out a portion. Of roughly 28,000 clones in the sample, roughly 69% were seen once. Time point of the sample: pre-treatment sample, taken before nivolumab and TIL therapy. The tumor samples were excised metastases, mostly pleural nodules or supraclavicular lymph nodes. This material consisted of tumor tissue, taken at baseline. Every receptor here comes from a woman between 30 and 80 years old with non-small cell lung cancer.

In its sample, this clone was seen once. The chain employs TRBV5-4 and TRBJ2-5; TRBD2 matches at 7 bases. This CDR3 region has 16 residues. After removal of 3 bases from V and 2 bases from J, the junction contained 10 bases not matched to a gene. Germline V lookup: CDR1 SGHNT, CDR2 YYREEE (reference sequence). In DNA, the CDR3 is TGTGCCAGCAGCTCCGCCCGGGACTACCTACAAGAGACCCAGTACTTC. Translated, it gives CASSSARDYLQETQYF.

The genes are TRBV5-1 and TRBJ2-1, with 11 bases lining up with TRBD1. This CDR3 region has 15 residues. Germline CDR1 is SGHRS and CDR2 is YFSETQ. V shed 3 bases, J shed 10 bases, and the junction held 9 bases outside the gene matches. CDR3 amino acids: CASSSRTGGIGEQFF. The CDR3 DNA reads as TGCGCCAGCAGCTCCCGGACAGGGGGCATAGGGGAGCAGTTCTTC.

This clone was detected a few times. The gene calls are TRBV7-9 and TRBJ1-1; 9 nucleotides line up with TRBD1. The germline V gene has CDR1 SEHNR and CDR2 FQNEAQ (reference sequence). V gave up 5 bases and J gave up 7 bases; unmatched junction bases: 8. The CDR3 totals 14 residues. CDR3 residues: CASSIPDRGIEAFF. The DNA for the CDR3 is TGTGCCAGCAGCATCCCGGACAGGGGAATTGAAGCTTTCTTT.

The chain joins TRBV5-1 to TRBJ2-7; 9 bases agree with TRBD1. With 1 base clipped from V and 3 bases from J, the junction kept 5 bases outside the gene matches. Germline V lookup: CDR1 SGHRS, CDR2 YFSETQ. This CDR3 contains 15 residues. The CDR3, as DNA: TGCGCCAGCAGCTTGAGCGGGACAGGGTTCTACGAGCAGTACTTC. Its protein is CASSLSGTGFYEQYF.

The chain has TRBV7-2 and TRBJ1-2; D remains ambiguous. This CDR3 comprises 13 residues. Germline CDR1 is SGHTA and CDR2 is FQGNSA. V lost 1 base and J lost 1, with 4 bases in between. This CDR3 reads CASSLELNYGYTF. DNA of the CDR3: TGTGCCAGCAGCTTAGAACTTAACTATGGCTACACCTTC.

This clone came up a few times. V and J are TRBV11-2 and TRBJ2-7, with a weak D call TRBD1 (5 bases). CDR1 and CDR2 (germline): SGHAT, FQNNGV. V was pared by 2 bases and J by 3 bases, with 8 bases between. The CDR3 extends over 13 amino acids. The CDR3 loop is CASSLFQGYEQYF. The CDR3 DNA reads TGTGCCAGCAGCTTATTTCAGGGCTACGAGCAGTACTTC.

The gene calls are TRBV29-1 and TRBJ1-1, with D uncertain. The CDR3 is 14 residues long. Trimming cost V 6 bases and J 4 bases, with 18 bases left between them. CDR1 is SQVTM and CDR2 is ANQGSEA in the germline V gene. The CDR3 DNA follows: TGCAGCGTCGTTCCTAAGGTGGTGGGCACTGAAGCTTTCTTT. Its translation: CSVVPKVVGTEAFF.

This clone was seen a single time. The gene calls are TRBV29-1 and TRBJ2-2; D is uncertain. Trimming took off 7 bases at V and 0 bases at J, with 12 bases between the two ends. The CDR3 is 14 amino acids. Germline V gene sequence: CDR1 SQVTM, CDR2 ANQGSEA. CDR3 residues: CSGSRVPNTGELFF. CDR3 DNA sequence: TGCAGCGGGTCCCGGGTTCCGAACACCGGGGAGCTGTTTTTT.

CDR3 nucleotide sequence: TGTGCCAGCAGCCCCCAGGACAGTTTTGGGACCCAGTACTTC. This encodes CASSPQDSFGTQYF. The chain employs TRBV7-8 and TRBJ2-5, with D perhaps matching TRBD1 (6 bases). The CDR3 consists of 14 residues. V shed 5 bases and J shed 7 bases, with 17 bases lying between them. Germline CDR1 is SGHVS and CDR2 is FQNEAQ.

In its sample, this clone was seen a few times. This chain connects TRBV4-1 to TRBJ1-4, with 9 bases matching TRBD1. The V and J ends lost 3 bases and 6 bases, in that order; junction bases with no gene match: 11. The CDR3 spans 17 residues. Germline loops: CDR1 MGHRA, CDR2 YSYEKL. The CDR3 sequence is CASSHVGTGTGYEKLFF. The CDR3 DNA is TGCGCCAGCAGCCACGTCGGAACCGGGACAGGGTATGAAAAACTGTTTTTT.

The chain employs TRBV4-1 and TRBJ2-7; TRBD2 might be the D (6 bases). This CDR3 contains 15 residues. The ends were cut back, 1 base at V and 5 bases at J, with 15 bases in the middle. The germline gives CDR1 MGHRA, CDR2 YSYEKL. CDR3 region: CASSQVSGGAHEQYF. The DNA of the CDR3 is TGCGCCAGCAGCCAAGTAAGCGGCGGGGCCCACGAGCAGTACTTC.

This clone was observed a single time. This sequence joins TRBV4-1 and TRBJ2-7; possible D gene TRBD1, 5 bases. The CDR3 consists of 13 residues. Germline-derived CDR1 and CDR2 are MGHRA and YSYEKL. The V gene lost 0 bases and the J gene lost 3 bases, with 6 bases spanning the gap. The CDR3 nucleotides read TGCGCCAGCAGCCAAGATCAGGGCTACGAGCAGTACTTC. Translation: CASSQDQGYEQYF.

This clone was recorded only once. The rearrangement uses TRBV5-4 and TRBJ1-1; 12 nucleotides match TRBD1. This CDR3 has 16 amino acids. The germline V gene has CDR1 SGHNT and CDR2 YYREEE (reference sequence). V gave up 4 bases and J gave up 6 bases; unmatched junction bases: 10. CDR3 bases: TGTGCCAGCAGCGGCTCAATTGGGACAGGGGGCTCTGAAGCTTTCTTT. This codes for CASSGSIGTGGSEAFF.

This chain links TRBV5-4 with TRBJ1-1, with TRBD1 as a possible D gene (6 bases). Germline CDR1 SGHNT, CDR2 YYREEE (reference sequence). The CDR3 is 15 amino acids. With 0 bases removed from V and 1 base from J, the gap between germline ends came to 10 bases. The CDR3 region is CASSLEGGRNTEAFF. Here the CDR3 DNA reads TGTGCCAGCAGCTTGGAGGGGGGCCGGAACACTGAAGCTTTCTTT.

The table lists this clone with a few counts. J is TRBJ2-5 and V is TRBV5-4; TRBD2 matches at 7 bases. Per germline, CDR1 SGHNT and CDR2 YYREEE (reference sequence). The CDR3 has 17 residues. J lost 5 bases, V lost 6 bases, and 19 bases had no gene match. DNA of the CDR3: TGTGCCAGCACCCTCGGTGGGGGAGGGCCGGAGGCGGAGACCCAGTACTTC. This codes for CASTLGGGGPEAETQYF.

The chain has TRBV2 and TRBJ2-1; 7 positions match TRBD2. The CDR3 has 14 residues. CDR1 is SNHLY, CDR2 FYNNEI, per germline. The V gene end was trimmed by 8 bases and the J gene end by 9 bases; junction bases not matched to a gene: 13. CDR3 residues: CASSSDGRNGEQFF. CDR3 bases: TGTGCCAGCTCCTCGGACGGGAGGAACGGTGAGCAGTTCTTC. Together with reference TRBV2 and TRBJ2-1, the CDR3 gives the full variable domain: EPEVTQTPSHQVTQMGQEVILRCVPISNHLYFYWYRQILGQKVEFLVSFYNNEISEKSEIFDDQFSVERPDGSNFTLKIRSTKLEDSAMYFCASSSDGRNGEQFFGPGTRLTVL.

The V and J genes are TRBV7-9 and TRBJ1-3; D remains ambiguous. The CDR3 totals 14 residues. CDR1 and CDR2 from the germline V gene are SEHNR and FQNEAQ (reference sequence). Trimming pared 1 base from V and 2 bases from J, leaving 6 bases between. The CDR3 bases are TGTGCCAGCAGCTTAGGGCAGGCTGGAAACACCATATATTTT. Encoded protein: CASSLGQAGNTIYF. The whole variable domain, filled in from reference TRBV7-9 and TRBJ1-3, reads DTGVSQNPRHKITKRGQNVTFRCDPISEHNRLYWYRQTLGQGPEFLTYFQNEAQLEKSRLLSDRFSAERPKGSFSTLEIQRTEQGDSAMYLCASSLGQAGNTIYFGEGSWLTVV.

This chain uses TRBV6-1 with TRBJ2-7, with TRBD2 matching 9 bases. V was pared by 1 base and J by 4 bases, with 5 bases of the junction left unmatched. Germline CDR1 is MNHNS and CDR2 is SASEGT. The CDR3 has 15 residues. The CDR3 coding sequence is TGTGCCAGCAGTGAAGAGGGAAGCGGGAGGTACGAGCAGTACTTC. It specifies CASSEEGSGRYEQYF.

The chain has TRBV6-5 and TRBJ2-1; D is ambiguous. The V gene lost 8 bases and the J gene lost 7 bases, with 15 bases spanning the gap. The CDR3 spans 13 residues. Germline V gene data show CDR1 as MNHEY and CDR2 as SVGAGI. The CDR3 DNA reads TGTGCCAGCCGGACGCCATCAAGGAATGAGCAGTTCTTC. This encodes CASRTPSRNEQFF.